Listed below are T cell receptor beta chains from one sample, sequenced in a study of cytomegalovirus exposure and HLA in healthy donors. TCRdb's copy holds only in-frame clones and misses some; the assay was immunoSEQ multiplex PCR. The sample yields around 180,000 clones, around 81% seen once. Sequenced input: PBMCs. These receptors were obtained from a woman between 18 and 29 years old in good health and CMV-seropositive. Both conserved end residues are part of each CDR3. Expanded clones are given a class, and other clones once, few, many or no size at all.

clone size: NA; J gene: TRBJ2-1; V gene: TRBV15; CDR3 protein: CATSSWEGEQFF
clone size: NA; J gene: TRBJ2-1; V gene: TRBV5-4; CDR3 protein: CASRILAGGHEQFF
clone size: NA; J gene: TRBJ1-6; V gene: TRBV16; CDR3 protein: CASSQQQGPYNSPLHF
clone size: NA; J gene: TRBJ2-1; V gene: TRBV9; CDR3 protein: CASSPTGQYNEQFF
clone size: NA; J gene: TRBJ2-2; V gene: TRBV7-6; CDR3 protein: CASSLRLGGGPLTGELFF
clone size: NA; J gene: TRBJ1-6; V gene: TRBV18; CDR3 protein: CASSPTGQGSTISPLHF
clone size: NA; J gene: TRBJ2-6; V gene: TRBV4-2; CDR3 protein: CASSQDWGGSGANVLTF
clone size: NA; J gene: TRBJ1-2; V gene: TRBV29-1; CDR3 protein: CSVEWAVGGYTF
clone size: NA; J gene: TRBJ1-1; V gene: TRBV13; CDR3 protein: CASSVTVNTEAFF
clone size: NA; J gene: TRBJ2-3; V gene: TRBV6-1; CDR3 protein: CASRTGFSTDTQYF
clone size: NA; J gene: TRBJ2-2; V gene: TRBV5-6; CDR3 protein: CASSTGTLGPTGELFF
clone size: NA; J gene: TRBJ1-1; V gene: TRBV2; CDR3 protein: CATGQGARTEAFF
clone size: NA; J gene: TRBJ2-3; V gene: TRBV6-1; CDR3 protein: CASSERQGANTDTQYF
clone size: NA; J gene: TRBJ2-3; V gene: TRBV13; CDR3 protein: CASSVTGTDTDTQYF
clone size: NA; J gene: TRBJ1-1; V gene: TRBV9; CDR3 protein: CASSATSGTREEAFF
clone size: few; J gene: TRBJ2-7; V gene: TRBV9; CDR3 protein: CASSARGDNEQYF
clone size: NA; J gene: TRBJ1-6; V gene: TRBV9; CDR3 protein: CASSGTVNSPLHF
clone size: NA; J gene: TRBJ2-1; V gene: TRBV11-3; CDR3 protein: CASSHNLPEQFF
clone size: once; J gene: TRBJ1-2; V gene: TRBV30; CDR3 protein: CAWREASGYTF
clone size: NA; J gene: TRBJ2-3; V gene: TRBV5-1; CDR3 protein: CASSRAATRPDTQYF
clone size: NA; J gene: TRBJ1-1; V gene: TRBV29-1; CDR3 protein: CSVEGTEANTEAFF
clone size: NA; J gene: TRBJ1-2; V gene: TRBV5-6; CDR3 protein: CASTAGGLPFYGYTF
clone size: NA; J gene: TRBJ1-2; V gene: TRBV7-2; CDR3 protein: CASSLASQAVNSYGYTF
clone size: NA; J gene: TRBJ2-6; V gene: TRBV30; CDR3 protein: CAWSVPRQGLSGANVLTF
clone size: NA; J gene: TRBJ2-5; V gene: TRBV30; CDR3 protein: CAWSVPLAGGTQYF
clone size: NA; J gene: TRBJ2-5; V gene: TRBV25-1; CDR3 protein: CASSGLRQETQYF
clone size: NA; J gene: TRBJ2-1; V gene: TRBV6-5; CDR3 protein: CASSSRTGAYNEQFF
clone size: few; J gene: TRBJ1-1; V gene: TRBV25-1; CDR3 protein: CASSDLRERGNTEAFF
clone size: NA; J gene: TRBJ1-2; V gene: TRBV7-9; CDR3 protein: CASSWGTGPFDGYTF
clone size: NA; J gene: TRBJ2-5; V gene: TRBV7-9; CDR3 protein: CASSFSPSGTPTYF
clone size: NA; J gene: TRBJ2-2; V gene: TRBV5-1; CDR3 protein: CASSLAPTNTGELFF
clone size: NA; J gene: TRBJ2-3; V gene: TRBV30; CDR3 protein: CAWRSGPPQYF
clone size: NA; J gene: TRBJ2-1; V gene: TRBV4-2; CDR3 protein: CASSPPGRGSGNEQFF